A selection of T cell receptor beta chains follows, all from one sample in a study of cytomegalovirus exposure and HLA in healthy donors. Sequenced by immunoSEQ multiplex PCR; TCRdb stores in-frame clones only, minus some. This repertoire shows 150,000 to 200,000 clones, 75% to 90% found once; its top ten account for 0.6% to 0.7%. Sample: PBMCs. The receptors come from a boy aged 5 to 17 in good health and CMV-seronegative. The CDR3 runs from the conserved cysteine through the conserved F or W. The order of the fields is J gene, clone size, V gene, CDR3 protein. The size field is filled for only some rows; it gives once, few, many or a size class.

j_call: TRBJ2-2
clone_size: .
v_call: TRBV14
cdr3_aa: CASRKRDNTGELFF

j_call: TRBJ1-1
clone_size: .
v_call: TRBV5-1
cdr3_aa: CASSEEAGDFTEAFF

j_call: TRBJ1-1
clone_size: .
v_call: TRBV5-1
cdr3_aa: CASSIGTGTQMRNTEAFF

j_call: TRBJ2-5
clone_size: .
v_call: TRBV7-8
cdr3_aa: CASSLGVAGHQETQYF

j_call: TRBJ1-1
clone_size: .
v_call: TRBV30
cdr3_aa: CAWRGAGTSNTEAFF

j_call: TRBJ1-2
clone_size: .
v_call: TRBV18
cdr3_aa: CASSRDSNYGYTF

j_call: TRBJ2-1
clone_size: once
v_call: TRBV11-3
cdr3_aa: CASSLRSGGGNGQFF

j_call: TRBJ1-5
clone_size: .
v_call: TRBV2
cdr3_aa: CASSGTGEDQPQHF

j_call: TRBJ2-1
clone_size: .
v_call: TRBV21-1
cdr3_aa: CASSKDGLAGGREQFF

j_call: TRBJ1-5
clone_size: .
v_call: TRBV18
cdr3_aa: CASSQGLMNQPQHF

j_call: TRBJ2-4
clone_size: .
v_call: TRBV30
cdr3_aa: CAWRSLAKNIQYF

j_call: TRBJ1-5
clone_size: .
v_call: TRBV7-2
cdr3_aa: CASSSPVVNSNQPQHF

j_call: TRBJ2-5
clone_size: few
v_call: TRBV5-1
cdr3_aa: CASSLEGRVLETQYF

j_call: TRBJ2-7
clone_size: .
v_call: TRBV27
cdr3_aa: CASSLWTGDEQYF

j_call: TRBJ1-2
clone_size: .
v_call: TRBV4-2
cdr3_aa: CASSPDSLYGYTF

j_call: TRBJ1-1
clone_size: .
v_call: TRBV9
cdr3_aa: CASSASGVSTEAFF

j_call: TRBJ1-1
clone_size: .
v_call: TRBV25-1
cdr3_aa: CASLPGVMNTEAFF

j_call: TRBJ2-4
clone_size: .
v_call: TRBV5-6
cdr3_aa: CASSLFSGSWEAKNIQYF

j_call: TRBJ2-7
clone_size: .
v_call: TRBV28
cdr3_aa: CASSLRGGVTYEQYF

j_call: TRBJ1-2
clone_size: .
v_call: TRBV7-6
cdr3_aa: CASSLNEQGAGYTF

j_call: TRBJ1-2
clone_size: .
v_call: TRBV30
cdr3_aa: CAWSRAGRSYGYTF

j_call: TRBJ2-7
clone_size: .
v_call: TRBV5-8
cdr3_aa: CASSLRVQGSEYF

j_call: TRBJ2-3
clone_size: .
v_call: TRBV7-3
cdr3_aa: CASSMIAGSTDTQYF

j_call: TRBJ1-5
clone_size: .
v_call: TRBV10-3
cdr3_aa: CAISESRGGANQPQHF

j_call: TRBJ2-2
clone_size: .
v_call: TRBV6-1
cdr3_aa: CASRRTPGELFF

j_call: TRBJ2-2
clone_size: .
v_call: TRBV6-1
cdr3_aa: CASSRNTGELFF

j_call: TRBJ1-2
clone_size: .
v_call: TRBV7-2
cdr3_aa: CASSSTDRANYGYTF

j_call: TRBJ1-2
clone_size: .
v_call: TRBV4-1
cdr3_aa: CASSQGTDNYGYTF

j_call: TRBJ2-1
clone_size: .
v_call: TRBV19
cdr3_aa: CASSGQGGEQFF

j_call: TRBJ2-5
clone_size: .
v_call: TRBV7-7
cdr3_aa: CASSASQGQVQYF

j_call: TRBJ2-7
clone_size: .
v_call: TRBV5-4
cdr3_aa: CASSMARGEQYF

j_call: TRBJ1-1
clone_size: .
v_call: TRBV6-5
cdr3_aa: CASSLQGRVTEAFF

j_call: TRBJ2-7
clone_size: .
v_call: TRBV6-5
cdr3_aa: CASSLRTGTGERYF

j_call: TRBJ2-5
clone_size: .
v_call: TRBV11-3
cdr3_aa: CASSTRAAGGAETQYF

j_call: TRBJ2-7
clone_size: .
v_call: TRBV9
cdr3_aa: CASSVGGAPYEQYF

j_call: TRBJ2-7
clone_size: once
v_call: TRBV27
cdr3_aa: CASSLSEGAYEQYF

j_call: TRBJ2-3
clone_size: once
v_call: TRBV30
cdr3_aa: CAWSAGLAGPDTQYF

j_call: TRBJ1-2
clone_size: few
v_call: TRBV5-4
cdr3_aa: CASSLEGNYGYTF

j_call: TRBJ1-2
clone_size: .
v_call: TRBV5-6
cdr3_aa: CASSLPGQGGYGYTF

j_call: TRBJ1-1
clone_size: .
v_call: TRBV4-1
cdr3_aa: CASSRTGQLNTEAFF

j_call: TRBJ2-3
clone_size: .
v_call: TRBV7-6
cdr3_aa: CASSFGASSSTDTQYF

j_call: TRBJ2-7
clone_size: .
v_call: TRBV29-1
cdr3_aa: CSVEVSGYEQYF

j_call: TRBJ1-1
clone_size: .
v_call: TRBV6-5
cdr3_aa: CASSYWEGDSEAFF

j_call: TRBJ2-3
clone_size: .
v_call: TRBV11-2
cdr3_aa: CASSPRIGQGTDTQYF

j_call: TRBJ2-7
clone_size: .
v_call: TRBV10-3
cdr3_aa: CAIGSGTYEQYF

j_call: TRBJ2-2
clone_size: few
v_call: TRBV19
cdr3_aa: CASRETSGASTGELFF

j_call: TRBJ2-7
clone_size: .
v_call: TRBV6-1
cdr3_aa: CASSGGLGTGYEQYF

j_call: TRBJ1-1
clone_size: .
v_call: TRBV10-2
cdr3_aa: CASRGQITEAFF

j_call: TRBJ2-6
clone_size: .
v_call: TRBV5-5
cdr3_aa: CASTSSRFSGANVLTF

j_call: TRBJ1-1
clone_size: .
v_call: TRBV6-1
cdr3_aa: CASSEAPGGSRAFF

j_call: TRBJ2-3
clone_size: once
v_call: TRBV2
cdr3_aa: CASSHRDRGTNTQYF

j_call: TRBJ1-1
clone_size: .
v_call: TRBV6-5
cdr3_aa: CASRWSGGYTEAFF

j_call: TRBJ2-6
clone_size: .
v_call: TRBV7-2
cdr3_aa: CASSPQGFSGANVLTF